A selection of T cell receptor beta chains follows, all from one sample in a study of cytomegalovirus exposure and HLA in healthy donors. Here immunoSEQ multiplex PCR was the method, and the copy in TCRdb shows in-frame clones only, minus some. Of more than 150,000 clones listed, approximately 80% are singletons. The sample taken for sequencing was PBMCs. The receptor set was obtained from a woman aged 45-65 years in good health and CMV-seropositive. Both conserved end residues are part of each CDR3. Fields, in order: clone size, V gene, J gene, D gene, CDR3 protein, CDR3 DNA. D genes are given only for firm matches. Clone size is given for some rows only: seen once, a few or many times, or a class if the clone is expanded.

-,TRBV7-8,TRBJ2-1,-,CASRGFGYEQFF,TGTGCCAGCCGGGGTTTCGGCTATGAGCAGTTCTTC
-,TRBV7-2,TRBJ2-1,TRBD1,CASSLDQGVSYNEQFF,TGTGCCAGCAGCTTAGATCAGGGGGTCTCCTACAATGAGCAGTTCTTC
-,TRBV5-5,TRBJ2-7,TRBD1,CASSQVATGAFHEQYF,TGTGCCAGCAGCCAAGTGGCCACAGGGGCTTTCCACGAGCAGTACTTC
-,TRBV19,TRBJ1-2,-,CASSTRTAEVHGYTF,TGTGCCAGTAGTACTCGGACAGCGGAGGTGCATGGCTACACCTTC
-,TRBV6-1,TRBJ2-2,-,CASQGSRTGELFF,TGTGCCAGCCAGGGTAGTCGCACCGGGGAGCTGTTTTTT
-,TRBV19,TRBJ1-1,-,CASSRQGPGGNTEAFF,TGTGCCAGTAGCCGGCAGGGGCCGGGGGGGAACACTGAAGCTTTCTTT
few,TRBV6-6,TRBJ2-2,-,CASSYVRATEGGELFF,TGTGCCAGCAGTTACGTCCGGGCTACGGAGGGCGGGGAGCTGTTTTTT
-,TRBV7-2,TRBJ2-1,-,CASSLNQGYNEQFF,TGTGCCAGCAGCTTGAATCAGGGGTACAATGAGCAGTTCTTC
once,TRBV13,TRBJ2-7,-,CASSSRQDSSYEQYF,TGTGCCAGCAGCTCCAGACAGGACAGCTCCTACGAGCAGTACTTC
few,TRBV6-6,TRBJ1-2,-,CASSVRRASYGYTF,TGTGCCAGCAGCGTGCGAAGAGCGAGCTATGGCTACACCTTC
-,TRBV5-1,TRBJ2-7,-,CASSKNRDPSYEQYF,TGCGCCAGCAGCAAGAACAGAGACCCATCCTACGAGCAGTACTTC
-,TRBV27,TRBJ1-5,TRBD1,CASSPRPAQGRQPQHF,TGTGCCAGCAGTCCACGACCGGCACAGGGGAGGCAGCCCCAGCATTTT
-,TRBV9,TRBJ1-2,-,CASSDSGFLYGYTF,TGTGCCAGCAGCGACTCGGGATTCCTCTATGGCTACACCTTC
-,TRBV5-6,TRBJ1-2,TRBD1,CASSLRSRTVRDRDYGYTF,TGTGCCAGCAGCTTGAGGTCTCGTACGGTCCGGGACAGAGACTATGGCTACACCTTC
-,TRBV5-1,TRBJ2-5,-,CASSEPGQETQYF,TGCGCCAGCAGCGAACCAGGGCAGGAGACCCAGTACTTC
once,TRBV19,TRBJ1-6,TRBD1,CASSERQGYSPLHF,TGTGCCAGTAGTGAACGACAGGGATATTCACCCCTCCACTTT